Following are 22 T cell receptor beta chains from one sample sequenced in a study of T cell clusters in autoimmune cytopenias. TRB was amplified by touch-down multiplex PCR, primer pools A and B combined. TCRdb re-called the multiplex PCR reads; every CDR3 protein appears as one record, without DNA. The sample has approximately 11,000 distinct CDR3 sequences; the top ten hold about a quarter. Roughly 40,000 genome equivalents of blood DNA were amplified for TRB. This same sample was also taken into another study, of T cell repertoires in aging, cancer and after chemotherapy.

Sample: peripheral blood. The receptors were sampled from a human donor in good health.

V gene TRBV19 combines with J gene TRBJ1-1; TCRdb's assignment of TRBD1 cannot be checked, as there is no DNA. Germline lookup yields CDR1 LNHDA and CDR2 SQIVND (reference sequence). The CDR3 extends over 14 amino acids. The chain's CDR3 is CASSVQGWDTEAFF. Full variable domain (rest looked up from reference TRBV19 and TRBJ1-1): DGGITQSPKYLFRKEGQNVTLSCEQNLNHDAMYWYRQDPGQGLRLIYYSQIVNDFQKGDIAEGYSVSREKKESFPLTVTSAQKNPTAFYLCASSVQGWDTEAFFGQGTRLTVV.

The chain joins TRBV6-2 or TRBV6-3 to TRBJ2-7; TCRdb picks TRBD1, but there is no DNA to check that call. CDR1 is MNHEY and CDR2 is SVGEGT in the germline V gene. The CDR3 loop spans 15 amino acids. This CDR3 reads CASSYLGQGAYEQYF.

V usage is TRBV5-4 and J usage is TRBJ2-3; as DNA is missing, the TRBD1 call by TCRdb cannot be tested. CDR1 and CDR2 (germline): SGHNT, YYREEE (reference sequence). The CDR3 is made up of 14 amino acids. CDR3 loop: CASSPARDGSTQYF.

The rearrangement uses TRBV5-4 and TRBJ2-6; TCRdb gives TRBD1 as the D gene, but with no DNA this cannot be confirmed. Per germline, CDR1 SGHNT and CDR2 YYREEE (reference sequence). The CDR3 consists of 16 residues. The CDR3 sequence is CASSLVGGAGANVLTF.

The chain has TRBV12-3 or TRBV12-4 and TRBJ2-5; TCRdb designates TRBD2, a call that cannot be tested without DNA. This CDR3 region has 15 residues. CDR3 amino acids: CASSFRALRRETQYF.

The chain uses TRBV12-3 or TRBV12-4 and TRBJ2-3; the TCRdb D gene call, TRBD2, has no DNA to confirm it. The CDR3 loop spans 17 amino acids. Here the CDR3 reads CASSKGGEGRATDTQYF.

In terms of frequency, this clonotype is medium-sized. The chain carries TRBV19 and TRBJ2-2; the TCRdb D gene call, TRBD1, has no DNA to confirm it. Germline-derived CDR1 and CDR2 are LNHDA and SQIVND (reference sequence). The CDR3 sequence is 14 residues long. The chain's CDR3 is CASTLGAAIGELFF.

V usage is TRBV18 and J usage is TRBJ2-7; TCRdb lists TRBD1, though no DNA is available to test this call. Per germline, CDR1 KGHSH and CDR2 LQKENI. This CDR3 has 17 amino acids. This chain's CDR3 is CASSPRPPGQGGGEQYF.

V is TRBV19 and J is TRBJ2-7; TCRdb picks TRBD2, but there is no DNA to check that call. This CDR3 is built from 14 residues. CDR1 and CDR2 (germline): LNHDA, SQIVND (reference sequence). The CDR3 region is CATRRAVGGYEQYF.

This clonotype is identified as medium-sized from frequency. The V gene is TRBV11-3, the J gene TRBJ2-5; TCRdb reports TRBD1, a call that lacks DNA to check it against. The CDR3 has 15 amino acids. Germline V gene data show CDR1 as SGHNT and CDR2 as YENEEA. The CDR3 region is CASSIRTGEMETQYF.

The V gene is TRBV19, the J gene TRBJ1-5. The CDR3 consists of 14 residues. Germline V gives CDR1 LNHDA, CDR2 SQIVND (reference sequence). The CDR3: CASSMISSNQPQHF.

This clonotype shows up as medium-sized by frequency. The chain recombines TRBV19 with TRBJ2-1; there is no DNA to check the TCRdb D call of TRBD1. Germline assignment: CDR1 LNHDA and CDR2 SQIVND (reference sequence). CDR3 length equals 13 residues. This CDR3 reads CASRVGGVNEQFF.

This chain connects TRBV19 to TRBJ2-3. The CDR3 runs to 15 residues. Germline-derived CDR1 and CDR2 are LNHDA and SQIVND (reference sequence). CDR3 residues: CASNQIPKRTDTQYF. The whole variable domain, remainder taken from reference TRBV19 and TRBJ2-3, is DGGITQSPKYLFRKEGQNVTLSCEQNLNHDAMYWYRQDPGQGLRLIYYSQIVNDFQKGDIAEGYSVSREKKESFPLTVTSAQKNPTAFYLCASNQIPKRTDTQYFGPGTRLTVL.

The chain employs TRBV19 and TRBJ1-2; TCRdb lists TRBD1, though no DNA is available to test this call. This CDR3 region has 15 residues. Germline V gene sequence: CDR1 LNHDA, CDR2 SQIVND (reference sequence). The CDR3 spells CASSSQVQGNYGYTF.

The chain is built from TRBV20-1 and TRBJ1-2; the D gene TCRdb calls, TRBD1, cannot be checked with no DNA. The germline V gene encodes CDR1 DFQATT and CDR2 SNEGSKA (reference sequence). The CDR3 has 11 amino acids. CDR3 amino acids: CSATDSYGYTF.

J is TRBJ1-2 and V is TRBV6-2 or TRBV6-3. Looked up from germline, CDR1 is MNHEY and CDR2 is SVGEGT. The CDR3 contains 14 residues. Here the CDR3 reads CASSYSGSDSFYTF.

The chain employs TRBV12-3 or TRBV12-4 and TRBJ1-2; the TRBD1 assignment by TCRdb is unverifiable without DNA. The CDR3 contains 14 residues. The CDR3 region is CASRSVTGPGGYTF.

This clonotype shows up as medium-sized (0.01 to 0.1%) by frequency. V gene TRBV29-1 combines with J gene TRBJ2-3; without DNA, the TCRdb call of TRBD1 cannot be checked. The CDR3 covers 14 residues. CDR1 is SQVTM and CDR2 is ANQGSEA in the germline V gene. The CDR3 here is CSVEAGGRSDTQYF.

The chain recombines TRBV5-4 with TRBJ2-7; TCRdb's D gene call, TRBD1, goes unchecked for lack of DNA. CDR1 and CDR2 (germline): SGHNT, YYREEE (reference sequence). CDR3 size: 14 residues. The CDR3 here is CASSLDSPSVEQYF.

This chain links TRBV10-3 with TRBJ2-7; the D gene TCRdb calls, TRBD2, cannot be checked with no DNA. Germline V gene data show CDR1 as ENHRY and CDR2 as SYGVKD. This CDR3 has 16 residues. CDR3 loop: CASTPGRAGGPGEQYF.

V is TRBV12-3 or TRBV12-4 and J is TRBJ2-7. This CDR3 is 11 amino acids long. The CDR3 sequence is CASSSPYEQYF.

The chain has TRBV19 and TRBJ2-1. CDR1 and CDR2 from the germline V gene are LNHDA and SQIVND (reference sequence). The CDR3 sequence is 15 residues long. The chain's CDR3 is CASSISQVERNEQFF.